This TCR beta chain was recorded in a study of T cell repertoires in cytomegalovirus infection. For the study at large: Through public TCR beta signatures, both CMV infection and matching HLA type were indicated.

Germline-derived CDR1 and CDR2 are LNHDA and SQIVND (reference sequence). The CDR3 is 18 amino acids. Trimming pared 4 bases from V and 2 bases from J, leaving 22 bases between. As regards this clonotype: Its antigen is undetermined.

Overall study findings and caveats: Using cumulative public TCR beta family frequency, the authors identified those who carried CMV together with the relevant HLA. Across the ex vivo response, the dominant clonotypes were HLA-C-restricted CMV-specific TCR beta clonotypes.

TCRdb reanalysed the reads using MiXCR and keeps one entry per CDR3 protein. Of more than 200,000 distinct CDR3 sequences in the sample, around 9% were seen once. What was sequenced was PBMCs. The gene calls are TRBV19 and TRBJ2-3; perhaps TRBD1 as D (8 bases). The TCR was taken from a human donor in good health (CMV status not recorded). Some clones in this sample may be carry-over from other donors' samples. This chain's CDR3 is CASSSGGGTGGNTDTQYF. The CDR3, as DNA: TGTGCCAGTAGTAGCGGGGGAGGTACAGGGGGAAACACAGATACGCAGTATTTT.